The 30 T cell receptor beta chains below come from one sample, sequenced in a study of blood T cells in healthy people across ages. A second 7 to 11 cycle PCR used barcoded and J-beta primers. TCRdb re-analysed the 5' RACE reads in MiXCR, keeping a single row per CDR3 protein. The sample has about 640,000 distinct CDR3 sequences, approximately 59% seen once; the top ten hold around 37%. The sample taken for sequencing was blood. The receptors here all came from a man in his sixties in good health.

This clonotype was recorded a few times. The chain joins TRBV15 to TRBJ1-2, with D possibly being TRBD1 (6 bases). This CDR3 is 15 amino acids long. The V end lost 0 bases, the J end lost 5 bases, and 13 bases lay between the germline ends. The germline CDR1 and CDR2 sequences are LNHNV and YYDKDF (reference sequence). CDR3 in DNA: TGTGCCACCAGCAGAGAGGACAGAGTAACTTATGGCTACACCTTC. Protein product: CATSREDRVTYGYTF.

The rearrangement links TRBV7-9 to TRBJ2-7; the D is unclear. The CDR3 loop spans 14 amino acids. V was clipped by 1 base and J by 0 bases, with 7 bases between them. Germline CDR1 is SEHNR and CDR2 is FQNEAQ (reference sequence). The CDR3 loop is CASSLEGFSYEQYF. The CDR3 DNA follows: TGTGCCAGCAGCTTAGAAGGGTTCTCCTACGAGCAGTACTTC.

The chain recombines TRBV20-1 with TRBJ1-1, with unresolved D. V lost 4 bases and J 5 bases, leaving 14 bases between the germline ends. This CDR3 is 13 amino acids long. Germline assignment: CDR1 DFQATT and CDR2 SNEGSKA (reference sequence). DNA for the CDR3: TGCAGTGCTATCAGCGGTGGCTGGACTGAAGCTTTCTTT. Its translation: CSAISGGWTEAFF.

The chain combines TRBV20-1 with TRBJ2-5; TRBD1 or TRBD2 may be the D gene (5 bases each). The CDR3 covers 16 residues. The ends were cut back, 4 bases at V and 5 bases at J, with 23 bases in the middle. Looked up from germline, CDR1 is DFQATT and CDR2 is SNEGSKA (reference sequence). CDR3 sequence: CSAKAESGSPGETQYF. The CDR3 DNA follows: TGCAGTGCTAAAGCTGAGAGCGGCAGCCCAGGGGAGACCCAGTACTTC.

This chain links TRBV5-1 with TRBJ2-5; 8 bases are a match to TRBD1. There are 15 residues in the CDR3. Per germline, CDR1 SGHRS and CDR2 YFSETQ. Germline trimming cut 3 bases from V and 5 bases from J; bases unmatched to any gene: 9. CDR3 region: CASSSQTGDGETQYF. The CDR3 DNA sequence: TGCGCCAGCAGCTCTCAGACAGGGGATGGGGAGACCCAGTACTTC.

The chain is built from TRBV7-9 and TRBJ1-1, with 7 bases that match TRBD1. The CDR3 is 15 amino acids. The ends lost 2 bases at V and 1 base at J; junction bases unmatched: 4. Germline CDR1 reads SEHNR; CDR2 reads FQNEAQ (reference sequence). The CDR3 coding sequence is TGTGCCAGCAGCTTAAGGGGACAGACGAACACTGAAGCTTTCTTT. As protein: CASSLRGQTNTEAFF.

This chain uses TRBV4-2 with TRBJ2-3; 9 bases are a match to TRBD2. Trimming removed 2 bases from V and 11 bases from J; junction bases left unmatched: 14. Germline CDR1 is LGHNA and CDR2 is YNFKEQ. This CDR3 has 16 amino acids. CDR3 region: CASSQNGGGALGEQYF. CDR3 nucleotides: TGTGCCAGCAGCCAAAATGGCGGGGGGGCTTTGGGTGAGCAGTATTTT.

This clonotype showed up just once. This chain's CDR3 is CASSQRTDREKLFF. The CDR3 DNA is TGTGCCAGCAGCCAAAGAACGGACCGCGAAAAACTGTTTTTT. This sequence joins TRBV3-1 and TRBJ1-4; D unresolved. This CDR3 has 14 amino acids. Trimming removed 2 bases from V and 8 bases from J, with 12 bases in between. The germline V gene has CDR1 LGHDT and CDR2 YNNKEL (reference sequence).

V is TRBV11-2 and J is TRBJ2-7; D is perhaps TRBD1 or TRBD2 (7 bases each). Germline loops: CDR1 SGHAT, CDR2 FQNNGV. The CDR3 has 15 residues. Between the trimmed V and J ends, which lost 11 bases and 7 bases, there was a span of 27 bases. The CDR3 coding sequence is TGTGCCTGCGGGGAGCGGGACAGCTCCTACAATGAGCAGTACTTC. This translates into CACGERDSSYNEQYF. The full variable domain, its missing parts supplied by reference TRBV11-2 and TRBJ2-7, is EAGVAQSPRYKIIEKRQSVAFWCNPISGHATLYWYQQILGQGPKLLIQFQNNGVVDDSQLPKDRFSAERLKGVDSTLKIQPAKLEDSAVYLCACGERDSSYNEQYFGPGTRLTVT.

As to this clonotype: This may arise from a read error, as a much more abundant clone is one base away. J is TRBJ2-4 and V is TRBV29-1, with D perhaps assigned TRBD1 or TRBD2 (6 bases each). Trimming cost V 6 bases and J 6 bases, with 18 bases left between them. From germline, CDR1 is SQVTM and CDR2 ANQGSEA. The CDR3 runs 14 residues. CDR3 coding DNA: TGCAGCGTCACAGCAGTGGGGGGCCCAAACATTCAGTACTTC. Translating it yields CSVTAVGGPNIQYF.

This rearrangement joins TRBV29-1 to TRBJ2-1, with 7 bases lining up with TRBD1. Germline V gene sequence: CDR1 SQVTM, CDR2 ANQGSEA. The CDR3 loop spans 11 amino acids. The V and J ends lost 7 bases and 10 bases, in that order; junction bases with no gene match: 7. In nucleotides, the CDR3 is TGCAGCGGCTACAGGGGCGGGGAGCAGTTCTTC. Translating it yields CSGYRGGEQFF.

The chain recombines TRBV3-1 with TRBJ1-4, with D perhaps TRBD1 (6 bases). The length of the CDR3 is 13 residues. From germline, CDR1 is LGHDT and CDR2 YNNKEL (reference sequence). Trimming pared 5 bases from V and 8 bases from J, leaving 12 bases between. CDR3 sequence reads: CASSSQGYEKLFF. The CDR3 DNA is TGTGCCAGCAGCTCACAGGGTTACGAAAAACTGTTTTTT.

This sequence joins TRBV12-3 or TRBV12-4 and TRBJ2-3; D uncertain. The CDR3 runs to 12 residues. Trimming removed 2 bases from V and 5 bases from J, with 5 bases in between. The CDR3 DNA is TGTGCCAGCAGTTTAATGGGAGATACGCAGTATTTT. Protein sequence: CASSLMGDTQYF.

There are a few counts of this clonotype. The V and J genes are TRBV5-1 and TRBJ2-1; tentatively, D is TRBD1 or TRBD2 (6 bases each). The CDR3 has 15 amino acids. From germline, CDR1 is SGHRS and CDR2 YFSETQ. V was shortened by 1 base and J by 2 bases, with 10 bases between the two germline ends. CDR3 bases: TGCGCCAGCAGCTTGTGGAGGGGGGCCTACAATGAGCAGTTCTTC. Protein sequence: CASSLWRGAYNEQFF.

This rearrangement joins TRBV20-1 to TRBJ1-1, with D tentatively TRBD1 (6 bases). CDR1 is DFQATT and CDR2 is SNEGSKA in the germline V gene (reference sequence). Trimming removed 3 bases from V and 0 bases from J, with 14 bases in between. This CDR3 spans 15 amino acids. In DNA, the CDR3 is TGCAGTGCTAGGCCTGGGGGGGGCCTGAACACTGAAGCTTTCTTT. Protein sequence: CSARPGGGLNTEAFF.

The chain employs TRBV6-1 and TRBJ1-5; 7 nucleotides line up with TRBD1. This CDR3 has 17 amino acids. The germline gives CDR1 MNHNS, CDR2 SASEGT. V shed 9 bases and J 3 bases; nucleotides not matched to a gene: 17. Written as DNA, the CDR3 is TGTGCCAGAAGAGGGGGTGGGACAGACATCTCCAATCAGCCCCAGCATTTT. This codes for CARRGGGTDISNQPQHF.

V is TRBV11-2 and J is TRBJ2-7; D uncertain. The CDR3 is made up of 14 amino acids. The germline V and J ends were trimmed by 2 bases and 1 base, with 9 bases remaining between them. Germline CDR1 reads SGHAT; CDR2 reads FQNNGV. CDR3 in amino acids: CASSLSRWSYEQYF. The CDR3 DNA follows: TGTGCCAGCAGCTTAAGTCGGTGGTCCTACGAGCAGTACTTC.

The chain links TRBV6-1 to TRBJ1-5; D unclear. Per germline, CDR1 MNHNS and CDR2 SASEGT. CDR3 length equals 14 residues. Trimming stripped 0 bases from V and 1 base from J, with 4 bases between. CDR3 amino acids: CASSEATSNQPQHF. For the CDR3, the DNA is TGTGCCAGCAGTGAAGCGACAAGCAATCAGCCCCAGCATTTT.

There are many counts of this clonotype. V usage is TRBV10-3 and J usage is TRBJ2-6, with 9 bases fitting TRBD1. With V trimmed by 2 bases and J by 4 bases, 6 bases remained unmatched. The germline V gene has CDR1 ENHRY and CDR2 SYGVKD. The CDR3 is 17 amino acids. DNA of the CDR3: TGTGCCATCAGTGAGGGGACAGGGATGACGGGGGCCAACGTCCTGACTTTC. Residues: CAISEGTGMTGANVLTF.

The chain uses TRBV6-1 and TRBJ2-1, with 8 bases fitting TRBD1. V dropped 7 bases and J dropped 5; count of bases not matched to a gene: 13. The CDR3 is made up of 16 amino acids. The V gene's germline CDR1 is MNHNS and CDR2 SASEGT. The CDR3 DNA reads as TGTGCCAGCATCCTCCGACCGGGACAGGTAAACAATGAGCAGTTCTTC. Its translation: CASILRPGQVNNEQFF.

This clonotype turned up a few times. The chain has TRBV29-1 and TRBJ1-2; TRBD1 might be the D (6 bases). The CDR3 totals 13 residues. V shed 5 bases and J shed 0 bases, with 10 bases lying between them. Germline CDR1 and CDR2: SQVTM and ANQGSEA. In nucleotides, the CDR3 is TGCAGCGTTCGGACAGATACTAACTATGGCTACACCTTC. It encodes CSVRTDTNYGYTF. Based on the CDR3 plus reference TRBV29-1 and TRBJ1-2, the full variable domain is SAVISQKPSRDICQRGTSLTIQCQVDSQVTMMFWYRQQPGQSLTLIATANQGSEATYESGFVIDKFPISRPNLTFSTLTVSNMSPEDSSIYLCSVRTDTNYGYTFGSGTRLTVV.

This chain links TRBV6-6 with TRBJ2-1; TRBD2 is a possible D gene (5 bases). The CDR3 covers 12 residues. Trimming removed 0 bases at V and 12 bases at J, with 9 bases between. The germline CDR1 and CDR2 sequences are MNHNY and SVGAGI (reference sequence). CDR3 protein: CASSYSGRGQFF. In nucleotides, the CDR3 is TGTGCCAGCAGTTACTCGGGGAGAGGGCAGTTCTTC.

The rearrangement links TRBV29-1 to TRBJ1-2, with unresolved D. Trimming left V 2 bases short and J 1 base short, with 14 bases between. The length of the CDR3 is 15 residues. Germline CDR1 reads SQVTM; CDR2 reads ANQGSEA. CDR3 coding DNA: TGCAGCGTTGAAAGGTCAGGTGCGCTTAACTATGGCTACACCTTC. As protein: CSVERSGALNYGYTF.

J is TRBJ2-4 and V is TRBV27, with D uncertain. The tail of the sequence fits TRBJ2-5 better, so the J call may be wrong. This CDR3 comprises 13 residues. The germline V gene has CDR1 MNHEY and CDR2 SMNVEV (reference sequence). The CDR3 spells CASSFLGKETQYF. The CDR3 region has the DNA TGTGCCAGCAGTTTTTTGGGGAAAGAGACCCAGTACTTC.

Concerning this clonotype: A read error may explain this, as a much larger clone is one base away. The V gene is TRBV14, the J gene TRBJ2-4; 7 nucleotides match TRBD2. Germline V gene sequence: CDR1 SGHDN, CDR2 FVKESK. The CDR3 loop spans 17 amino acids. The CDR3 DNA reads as TGTGCCTGCAGCCAAGGTGCCGGGGGGTGGGCCAAAAACATTCAGTACTTC. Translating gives CACSQGAGGWAKNIQYF. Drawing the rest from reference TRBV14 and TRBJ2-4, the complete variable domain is EAGVTQFPSHSVIEKGQTVTLRCDPISGHDNLYWYRRVMGKEIKFLLHFVKESKQDESGMPNNRFLAERTGGTYSTLKVQPAELEDSGVYFCACSQGAGGWAKNIQYFGAGTRLSVL.

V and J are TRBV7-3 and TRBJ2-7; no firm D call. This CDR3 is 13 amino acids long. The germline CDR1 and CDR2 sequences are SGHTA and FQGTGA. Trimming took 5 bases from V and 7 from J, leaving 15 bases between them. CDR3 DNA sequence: TGTGCCAGCAGCCCGGACCTCGAAGGAGAGCAGTACTTC. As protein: CASSPDLEGEQYF.

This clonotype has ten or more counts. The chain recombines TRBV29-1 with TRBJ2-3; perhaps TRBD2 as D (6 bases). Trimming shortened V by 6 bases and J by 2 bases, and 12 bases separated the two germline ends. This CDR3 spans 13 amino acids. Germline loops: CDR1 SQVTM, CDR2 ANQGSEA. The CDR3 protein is CSVSGPNTDTQYF. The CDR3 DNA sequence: TGCAGCGTGAGCGGGCCGAACACAGATACGCAGTATTTT.

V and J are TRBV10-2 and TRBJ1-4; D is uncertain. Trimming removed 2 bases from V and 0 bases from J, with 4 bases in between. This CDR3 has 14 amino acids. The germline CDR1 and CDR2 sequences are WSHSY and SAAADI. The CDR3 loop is CASSERATNEKLFF. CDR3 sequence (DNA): TGCGCCAGCAGTGAGCGTGCAACTAATGAAAAACTGTTTTTT.

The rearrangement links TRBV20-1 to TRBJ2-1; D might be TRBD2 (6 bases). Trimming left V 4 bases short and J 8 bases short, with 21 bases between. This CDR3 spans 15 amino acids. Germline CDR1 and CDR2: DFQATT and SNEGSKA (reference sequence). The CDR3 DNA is TGCAGTGCTACACCCGGGCGGGGATTTATAGATGAGCAGTTCTTC. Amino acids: CSATPGRGFIDEQFF.

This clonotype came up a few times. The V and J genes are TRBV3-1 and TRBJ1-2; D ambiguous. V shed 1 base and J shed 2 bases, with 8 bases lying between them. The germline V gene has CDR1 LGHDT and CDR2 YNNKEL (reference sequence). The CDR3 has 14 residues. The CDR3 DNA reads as TGTGCCAGCAGCCAAGGATGGGCAAACTATGGCTACACCTTC. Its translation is CASSQGWANYGYTF.